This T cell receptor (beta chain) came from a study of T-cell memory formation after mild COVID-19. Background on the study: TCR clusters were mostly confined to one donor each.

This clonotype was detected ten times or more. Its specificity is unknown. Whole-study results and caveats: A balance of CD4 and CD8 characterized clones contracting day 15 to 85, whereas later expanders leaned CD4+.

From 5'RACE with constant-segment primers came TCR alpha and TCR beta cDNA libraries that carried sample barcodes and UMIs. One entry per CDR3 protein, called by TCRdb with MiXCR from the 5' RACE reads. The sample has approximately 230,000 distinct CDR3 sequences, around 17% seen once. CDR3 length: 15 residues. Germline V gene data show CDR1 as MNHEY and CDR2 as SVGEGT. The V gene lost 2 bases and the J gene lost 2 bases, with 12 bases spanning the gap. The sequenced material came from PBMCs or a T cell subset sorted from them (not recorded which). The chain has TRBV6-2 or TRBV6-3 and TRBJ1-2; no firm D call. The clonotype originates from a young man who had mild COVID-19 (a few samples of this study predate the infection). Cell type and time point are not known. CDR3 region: CASSYDAGSNYGYTF. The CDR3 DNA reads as TGTGCCAGCAGTTACGACGCCGGATCAAACTATGGCTACACCTTC.